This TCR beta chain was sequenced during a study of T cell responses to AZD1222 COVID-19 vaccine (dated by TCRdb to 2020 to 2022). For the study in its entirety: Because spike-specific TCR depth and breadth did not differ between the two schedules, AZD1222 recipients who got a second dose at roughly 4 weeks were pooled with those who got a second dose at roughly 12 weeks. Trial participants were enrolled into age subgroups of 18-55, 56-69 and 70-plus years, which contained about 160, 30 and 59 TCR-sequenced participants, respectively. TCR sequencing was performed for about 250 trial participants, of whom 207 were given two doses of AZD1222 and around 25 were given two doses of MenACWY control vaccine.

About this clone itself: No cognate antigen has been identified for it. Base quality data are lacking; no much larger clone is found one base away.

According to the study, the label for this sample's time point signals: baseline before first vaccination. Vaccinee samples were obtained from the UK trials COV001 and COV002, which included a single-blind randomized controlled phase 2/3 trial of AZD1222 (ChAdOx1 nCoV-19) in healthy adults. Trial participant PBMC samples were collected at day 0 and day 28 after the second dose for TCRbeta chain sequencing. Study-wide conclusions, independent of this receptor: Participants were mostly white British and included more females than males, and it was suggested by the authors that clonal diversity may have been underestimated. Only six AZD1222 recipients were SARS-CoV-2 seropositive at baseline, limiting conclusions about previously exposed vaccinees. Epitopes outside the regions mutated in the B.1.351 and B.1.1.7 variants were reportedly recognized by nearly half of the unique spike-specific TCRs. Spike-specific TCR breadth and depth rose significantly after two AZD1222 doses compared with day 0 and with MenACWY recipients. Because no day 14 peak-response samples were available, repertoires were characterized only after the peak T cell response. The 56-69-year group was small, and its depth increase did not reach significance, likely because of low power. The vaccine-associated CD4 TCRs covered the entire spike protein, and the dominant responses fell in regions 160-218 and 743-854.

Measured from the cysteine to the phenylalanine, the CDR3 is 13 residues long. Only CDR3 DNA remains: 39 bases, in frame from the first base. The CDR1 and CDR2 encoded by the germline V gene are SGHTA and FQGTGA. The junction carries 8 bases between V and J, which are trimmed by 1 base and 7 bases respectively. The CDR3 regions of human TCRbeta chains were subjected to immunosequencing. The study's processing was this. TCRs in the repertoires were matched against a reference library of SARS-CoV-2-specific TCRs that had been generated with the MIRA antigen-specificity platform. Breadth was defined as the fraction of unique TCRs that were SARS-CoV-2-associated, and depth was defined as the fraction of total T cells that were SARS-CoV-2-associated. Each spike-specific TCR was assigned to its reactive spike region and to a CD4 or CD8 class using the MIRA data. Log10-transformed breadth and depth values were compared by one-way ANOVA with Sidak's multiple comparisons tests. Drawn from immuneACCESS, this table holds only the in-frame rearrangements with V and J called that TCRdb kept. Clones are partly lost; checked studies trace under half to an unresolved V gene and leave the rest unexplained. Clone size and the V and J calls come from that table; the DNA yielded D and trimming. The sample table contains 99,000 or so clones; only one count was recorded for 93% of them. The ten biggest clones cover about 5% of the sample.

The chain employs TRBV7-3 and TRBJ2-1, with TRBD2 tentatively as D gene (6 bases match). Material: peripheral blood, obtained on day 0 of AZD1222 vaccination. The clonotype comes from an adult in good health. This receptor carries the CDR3 CASSLISGNEQFF. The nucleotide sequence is TGTGCCAGCAGCTTAATTAGCGGTAATGAGCAGTTCTTC.